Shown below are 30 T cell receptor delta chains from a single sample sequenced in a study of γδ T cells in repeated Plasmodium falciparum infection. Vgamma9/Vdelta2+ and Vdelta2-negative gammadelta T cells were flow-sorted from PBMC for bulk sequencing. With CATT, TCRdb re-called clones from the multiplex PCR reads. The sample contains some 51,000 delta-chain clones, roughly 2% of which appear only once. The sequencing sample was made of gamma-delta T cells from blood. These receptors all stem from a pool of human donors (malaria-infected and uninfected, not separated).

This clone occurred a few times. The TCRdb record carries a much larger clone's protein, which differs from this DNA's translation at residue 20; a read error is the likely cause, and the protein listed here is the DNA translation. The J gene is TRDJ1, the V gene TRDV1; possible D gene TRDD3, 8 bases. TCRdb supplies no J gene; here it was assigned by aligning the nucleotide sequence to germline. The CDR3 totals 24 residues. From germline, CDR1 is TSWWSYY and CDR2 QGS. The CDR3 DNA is TGTGCCCTGGGCAAATTCCTACTTCTCCCCTGGGGGACAAAAATCCCGAGGTACACCTATAAACTCATCTTT. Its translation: CALGKFLLLPWGTKIPRYTYKLIF.

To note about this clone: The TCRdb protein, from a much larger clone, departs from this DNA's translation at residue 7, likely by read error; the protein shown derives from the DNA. The CDR3 nucleotides are TGTGCCTTTTCATGGGGGACCCTGTACACCGATAAACTCATCTTT. Its translation: CAFSWGTLYTDKLIF. The gene calls are TRDV3 and TRDJ1; TRDD3 agrees at 7 bases. TCRdb gives no J gene; it was assigned here by matching the DNA to germline. CDR1 is TVYSNPD and CDR2 is GDNSRS in the germline V gene (reference sequence). The CDR3 extends over 15 amino acids. The J segment lost 0 bases and the V segment lost 2 bases, leaving 9 bases of the junction unmatched.

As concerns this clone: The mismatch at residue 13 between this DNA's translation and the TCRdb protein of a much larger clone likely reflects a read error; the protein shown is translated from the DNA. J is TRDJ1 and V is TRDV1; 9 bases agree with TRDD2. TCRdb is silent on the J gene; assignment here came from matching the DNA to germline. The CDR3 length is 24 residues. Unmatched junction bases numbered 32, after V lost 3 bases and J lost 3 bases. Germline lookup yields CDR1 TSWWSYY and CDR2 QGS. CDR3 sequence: CALGDGAFLRAMWGTSNRPDKLIF. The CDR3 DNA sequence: TGTGCTCTTGGGGATGGCGCCTTCCTACGAGCCATGTGGGGGACTTCCAACCGGCCCGATAAACTCATCTTT.

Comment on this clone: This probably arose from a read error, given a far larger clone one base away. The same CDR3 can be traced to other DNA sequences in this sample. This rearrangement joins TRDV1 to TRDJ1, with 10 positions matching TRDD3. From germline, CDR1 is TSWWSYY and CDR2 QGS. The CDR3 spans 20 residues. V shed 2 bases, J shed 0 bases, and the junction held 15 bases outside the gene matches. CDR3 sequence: CALGEGLPYWGIPYTDKLIF. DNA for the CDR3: TGTGCTCTTGGGGAAGGTCTACCGTATTGGGGGATACCGTACACCGATAAACTCATCTTT.

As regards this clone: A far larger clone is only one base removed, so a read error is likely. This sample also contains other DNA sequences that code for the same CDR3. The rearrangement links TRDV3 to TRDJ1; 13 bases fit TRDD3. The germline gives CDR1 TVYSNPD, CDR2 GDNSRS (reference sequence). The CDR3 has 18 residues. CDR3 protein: CAFRLHWGIREYTDKLIF. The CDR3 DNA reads TGTGCCTTTAGACTCCACTGGGGGATACGGGAGTACACCGATAAACTAATCTTT.

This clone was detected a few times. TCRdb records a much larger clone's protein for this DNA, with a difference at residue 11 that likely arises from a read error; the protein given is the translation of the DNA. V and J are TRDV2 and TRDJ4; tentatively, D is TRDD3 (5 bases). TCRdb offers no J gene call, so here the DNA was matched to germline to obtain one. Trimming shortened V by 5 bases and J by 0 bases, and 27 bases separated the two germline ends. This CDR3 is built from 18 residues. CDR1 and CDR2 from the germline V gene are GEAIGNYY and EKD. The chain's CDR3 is CACVVCCGLWEPTRPLIF. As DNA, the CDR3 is TGTGCCTGTGTGGTGTGTTGCGGACTCTGGGAGCCAACCAGACCCCTGATCTTT.

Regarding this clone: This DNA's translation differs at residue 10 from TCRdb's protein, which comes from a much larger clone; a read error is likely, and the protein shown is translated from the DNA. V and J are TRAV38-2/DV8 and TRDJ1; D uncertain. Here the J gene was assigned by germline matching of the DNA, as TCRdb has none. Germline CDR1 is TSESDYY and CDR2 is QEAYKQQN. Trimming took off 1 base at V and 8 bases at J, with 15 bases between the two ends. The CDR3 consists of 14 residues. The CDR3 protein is CAYRSPYLRKKLIF. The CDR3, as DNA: TGTGCTTATAGGAGCCCGTATCTCAGGAAGAAACTCATCTTT.

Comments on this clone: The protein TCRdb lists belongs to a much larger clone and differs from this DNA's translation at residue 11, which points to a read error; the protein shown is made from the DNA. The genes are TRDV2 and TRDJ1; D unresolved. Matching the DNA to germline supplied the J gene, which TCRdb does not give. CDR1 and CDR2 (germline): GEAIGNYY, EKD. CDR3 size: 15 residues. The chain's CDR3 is CACDVFSTPTGKLIF. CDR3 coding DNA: TGTGCCTGTGACGTCTTCTCCACCCCCACCGGTAAACTCATCTTT.

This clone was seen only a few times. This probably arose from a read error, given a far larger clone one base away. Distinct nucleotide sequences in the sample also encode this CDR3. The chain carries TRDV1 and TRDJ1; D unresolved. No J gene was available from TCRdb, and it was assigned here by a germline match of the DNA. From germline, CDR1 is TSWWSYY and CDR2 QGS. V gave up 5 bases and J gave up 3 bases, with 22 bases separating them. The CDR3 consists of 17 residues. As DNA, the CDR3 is TGTGCTCTTGGGACAGAGGGTTCCCTGAGATTCGCCGATAAACTCATCTTT. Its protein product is CALGTEGSLRFADKLIF.

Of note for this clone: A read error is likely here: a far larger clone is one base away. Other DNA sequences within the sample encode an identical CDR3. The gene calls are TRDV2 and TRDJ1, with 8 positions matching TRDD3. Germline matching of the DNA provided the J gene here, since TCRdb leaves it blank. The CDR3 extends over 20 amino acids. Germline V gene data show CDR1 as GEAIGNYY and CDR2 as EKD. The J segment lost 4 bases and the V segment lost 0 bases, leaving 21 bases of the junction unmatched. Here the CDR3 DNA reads TGTGCCTGTGACACCGGCACCACTCTTAGGTGGGGGATTCATAGCGATAAACTCATCTTT. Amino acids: CACDTGTTLRWGIHSDKLIF.

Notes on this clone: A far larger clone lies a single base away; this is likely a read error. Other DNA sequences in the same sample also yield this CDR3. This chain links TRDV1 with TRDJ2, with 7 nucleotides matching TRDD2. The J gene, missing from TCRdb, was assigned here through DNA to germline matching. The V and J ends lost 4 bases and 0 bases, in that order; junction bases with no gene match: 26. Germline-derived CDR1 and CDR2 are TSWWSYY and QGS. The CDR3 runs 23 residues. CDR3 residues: CALGAMAFLHFTGGPALTAQLFF. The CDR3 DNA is TGTGCTCTTGGGGCGATGGCCTTCCTCCATTTCACGGGGGGTCCCGCTTTGACAGCACAACTCTTCTTT.

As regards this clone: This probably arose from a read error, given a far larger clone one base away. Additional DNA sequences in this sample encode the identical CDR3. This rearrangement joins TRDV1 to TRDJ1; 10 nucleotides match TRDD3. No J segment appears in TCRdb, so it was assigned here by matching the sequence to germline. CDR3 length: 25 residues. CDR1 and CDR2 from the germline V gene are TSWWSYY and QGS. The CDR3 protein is CALGEPTPRLLTRTGGFRYTDKLIF. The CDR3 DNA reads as TGCGCTCTTGGGGAACCAACCCCTCGCCTACTCACACGTACTGGGGGATTTAGGTACACCGATAAACTCATCTTT.

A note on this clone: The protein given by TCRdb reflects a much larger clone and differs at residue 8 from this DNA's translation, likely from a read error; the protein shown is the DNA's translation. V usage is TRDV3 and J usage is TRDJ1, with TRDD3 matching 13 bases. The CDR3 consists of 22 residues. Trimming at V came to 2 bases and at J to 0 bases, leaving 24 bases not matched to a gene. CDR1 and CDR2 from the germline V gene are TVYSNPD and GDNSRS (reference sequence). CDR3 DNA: TGTGCCTTTTCTTCCTACGGCATCTTACTGGGGGATACGGTACCTCACACCGATAAACTCATCTTT. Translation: CAFSSYGILLGDTVPHTDKLIF.

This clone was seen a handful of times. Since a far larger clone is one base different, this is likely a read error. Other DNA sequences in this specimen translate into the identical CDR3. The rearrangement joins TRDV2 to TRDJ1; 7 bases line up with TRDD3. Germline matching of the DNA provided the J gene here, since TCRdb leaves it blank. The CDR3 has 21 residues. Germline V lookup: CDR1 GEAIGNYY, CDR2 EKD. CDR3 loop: CACDRLRFTGDPIAYTDKLIF. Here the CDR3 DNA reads TGTGCTTGTGACCGCTTAAGGTTTACTGGGGACCCCATAGCGTACACCGATAAACTCATCTTT.

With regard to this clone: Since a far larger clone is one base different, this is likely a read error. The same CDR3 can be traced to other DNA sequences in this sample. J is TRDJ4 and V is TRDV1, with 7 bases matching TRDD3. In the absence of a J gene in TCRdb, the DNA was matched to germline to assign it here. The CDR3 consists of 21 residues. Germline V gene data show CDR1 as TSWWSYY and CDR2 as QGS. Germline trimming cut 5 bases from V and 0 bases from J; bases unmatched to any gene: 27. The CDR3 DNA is TGTGCTCTTGGGCCTTACTTTCTACACGTACTGGGGATCGCAATGGCCAGACCCCTGATCTTT. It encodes CALGPYFLHVLGIAMARPLIF.

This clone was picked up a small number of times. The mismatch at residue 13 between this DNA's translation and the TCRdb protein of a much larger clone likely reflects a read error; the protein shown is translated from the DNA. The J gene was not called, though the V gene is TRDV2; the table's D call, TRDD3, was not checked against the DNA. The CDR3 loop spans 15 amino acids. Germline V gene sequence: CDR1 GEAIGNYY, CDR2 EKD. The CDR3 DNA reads TGTGCCTGTGATTCTGTCGGGGGGATACGCGATAAACCCATCTTT. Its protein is CACDSVGGIRDKPIF.

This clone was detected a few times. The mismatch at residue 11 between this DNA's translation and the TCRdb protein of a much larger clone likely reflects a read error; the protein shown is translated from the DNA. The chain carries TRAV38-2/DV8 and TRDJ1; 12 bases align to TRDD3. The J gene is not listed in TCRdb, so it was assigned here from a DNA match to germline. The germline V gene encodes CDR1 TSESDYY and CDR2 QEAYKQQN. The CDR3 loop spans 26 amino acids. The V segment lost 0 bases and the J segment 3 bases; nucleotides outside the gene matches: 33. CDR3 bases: TGTGCTTATAGGAGCGCGTGGGCCCATCCTCCCAAAGACCGGTACTGGGGGATACCAATCTCCGATAAACTCATCTTT. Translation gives CAYRSAWAHPPKDRYWGIPISDKLIF.

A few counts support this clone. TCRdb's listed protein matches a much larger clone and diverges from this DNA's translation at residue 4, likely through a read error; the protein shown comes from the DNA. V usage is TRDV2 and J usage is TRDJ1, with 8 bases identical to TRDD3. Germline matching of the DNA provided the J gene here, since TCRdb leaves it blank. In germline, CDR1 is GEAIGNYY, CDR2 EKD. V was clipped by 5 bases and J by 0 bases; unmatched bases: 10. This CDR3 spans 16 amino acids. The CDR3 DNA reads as TGTGCCTGTGTCACTTGGGGGATCAAGTACACCGATAAACTCATCTTT. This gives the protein CACVTWGIKYTDKLIF.

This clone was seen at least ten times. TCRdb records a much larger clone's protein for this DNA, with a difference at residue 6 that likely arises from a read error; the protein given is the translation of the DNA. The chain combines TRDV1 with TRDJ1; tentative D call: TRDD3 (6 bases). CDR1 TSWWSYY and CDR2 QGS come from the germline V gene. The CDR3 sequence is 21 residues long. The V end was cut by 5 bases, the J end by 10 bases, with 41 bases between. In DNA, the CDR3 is TGTGCTCTTGGGAGGTCTCTCTTAGGGCTGGGGATGCCCCATCAGCATATCGGACTCATCTTT. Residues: CALGRSLLGLGMPHQHIGLIF.

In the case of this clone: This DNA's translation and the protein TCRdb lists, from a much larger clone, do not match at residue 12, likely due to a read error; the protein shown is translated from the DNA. CDR3 residues: CACDTNLLGIYLIPDKLIF. The CDR3 coding sequence is TGTGCCTGTGACACCAACTTACTGGGGATTTACCTTATACCCGATAAACTCATCTTT. The chain uses TRDV2 and TRDJ1; the match to TRDD3 covers 7 bases. TCRdb does not report a J gene; here it was assigned by matching the DNA to germline references. V trimming: 0 bases; J trimming: 3 bases; junction bases outside the gene matches: 18. The CDR3 loop spans 19 amino acids. In germline, CDR1 is GEAIGNYY, CDR2 EKD.

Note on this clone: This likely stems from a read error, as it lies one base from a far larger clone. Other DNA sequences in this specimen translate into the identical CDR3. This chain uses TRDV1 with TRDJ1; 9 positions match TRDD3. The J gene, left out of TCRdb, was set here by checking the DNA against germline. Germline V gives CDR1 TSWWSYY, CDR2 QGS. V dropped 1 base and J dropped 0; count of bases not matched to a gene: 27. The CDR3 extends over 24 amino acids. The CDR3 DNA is TGTGCTCTTGGGGAACCCCCGTTTATCGACCTCTGGCCTCACTGGGGGACGTACACCGATAAACTCATCTTT. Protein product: CALGEPPFIDLWPHWGTYTDKLIF.

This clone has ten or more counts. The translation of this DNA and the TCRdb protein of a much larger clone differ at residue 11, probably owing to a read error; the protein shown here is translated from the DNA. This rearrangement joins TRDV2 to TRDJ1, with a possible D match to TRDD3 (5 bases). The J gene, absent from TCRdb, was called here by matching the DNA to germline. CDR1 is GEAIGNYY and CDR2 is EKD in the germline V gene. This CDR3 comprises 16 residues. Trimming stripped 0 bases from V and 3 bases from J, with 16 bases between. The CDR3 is CACDTVGGGYADKLIF. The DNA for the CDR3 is TGTGCCTGTGACACCGTCGGGGGGGGTTACGCCGATAAACTCATCTTT.

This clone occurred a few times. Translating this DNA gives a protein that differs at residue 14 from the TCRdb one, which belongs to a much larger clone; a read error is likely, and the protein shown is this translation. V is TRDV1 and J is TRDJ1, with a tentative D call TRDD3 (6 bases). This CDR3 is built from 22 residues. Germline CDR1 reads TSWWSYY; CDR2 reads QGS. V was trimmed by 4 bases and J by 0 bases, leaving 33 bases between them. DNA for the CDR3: TGTGCTCTTGGGGCTCCTATCCACCGAGTCCCGTACTGGGAGAAGTACACCGATAAACTCATCTTT. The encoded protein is CALGAPIHRVPYWEKYTDKLIF.

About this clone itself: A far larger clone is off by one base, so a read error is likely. The CDR3 DNA sequence: TGTGCCCTTGGGGAACCCGGCGTCTGGGGGAACCCTTCCACCGATAAACTCATCTTT. Translated, it gives CALGEPGVWGNPSTDKLIF. V and J are TRDV1 and TRDJ1; 8 bases agree with TRDD3. Because TCRdb records no J gene, it was assigned here through a match of the DNA to germline. Per the germline V gene, CDR1 is TSWWSYY and CDR2 is QGS. This CDR3 has 19 amino acids.

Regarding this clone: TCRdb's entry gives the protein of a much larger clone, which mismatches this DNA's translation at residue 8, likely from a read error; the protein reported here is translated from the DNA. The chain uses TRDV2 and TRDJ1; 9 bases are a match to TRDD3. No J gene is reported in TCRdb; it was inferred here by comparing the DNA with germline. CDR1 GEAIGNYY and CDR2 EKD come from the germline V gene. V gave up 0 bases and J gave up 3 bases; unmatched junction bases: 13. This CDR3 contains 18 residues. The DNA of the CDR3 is TGTGCCTGTGACACCGGTTCCGTACTGGGGGAGCACCCCGATAAACTCATCTTT. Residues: CACDTGSVLGEHPDKLIF.

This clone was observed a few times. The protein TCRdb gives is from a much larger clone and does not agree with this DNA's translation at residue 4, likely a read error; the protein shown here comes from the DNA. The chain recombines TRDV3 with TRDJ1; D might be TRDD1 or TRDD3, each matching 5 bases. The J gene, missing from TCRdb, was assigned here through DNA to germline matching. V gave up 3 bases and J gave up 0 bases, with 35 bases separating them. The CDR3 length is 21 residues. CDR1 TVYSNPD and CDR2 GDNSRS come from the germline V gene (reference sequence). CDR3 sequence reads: CAFNGVPRKGTNQKYTDKLIF. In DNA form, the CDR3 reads TGTGCCTTCAATGGGGTCCCACGAAAGGGGACCAACCAGAAATACACCGATAAACTCATCTTT.

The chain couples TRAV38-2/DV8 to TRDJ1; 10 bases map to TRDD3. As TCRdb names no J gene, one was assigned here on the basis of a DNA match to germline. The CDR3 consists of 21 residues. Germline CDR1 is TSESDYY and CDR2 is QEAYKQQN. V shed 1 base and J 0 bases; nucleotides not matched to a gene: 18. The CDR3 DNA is TGTGCTTATAGGAGCTCTGAGGACCCCTACTGGGGGATCAAGTACACCGATAAACTCATCTTT. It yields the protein CAYRSSEDPYWGIKYTDKLIF.

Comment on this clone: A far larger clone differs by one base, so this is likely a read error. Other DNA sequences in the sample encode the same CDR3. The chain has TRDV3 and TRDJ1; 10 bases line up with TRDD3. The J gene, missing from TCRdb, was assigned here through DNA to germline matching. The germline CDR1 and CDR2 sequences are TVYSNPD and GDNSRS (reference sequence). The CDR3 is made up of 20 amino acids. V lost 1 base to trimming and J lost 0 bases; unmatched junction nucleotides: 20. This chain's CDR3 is CAFMIPSYWGIPLNTDKLIF. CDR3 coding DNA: TGTGCCTTTATGATTCCCTCGTATTGGGGGATACCCTTGAACACCGATAAACTCATCTTT.

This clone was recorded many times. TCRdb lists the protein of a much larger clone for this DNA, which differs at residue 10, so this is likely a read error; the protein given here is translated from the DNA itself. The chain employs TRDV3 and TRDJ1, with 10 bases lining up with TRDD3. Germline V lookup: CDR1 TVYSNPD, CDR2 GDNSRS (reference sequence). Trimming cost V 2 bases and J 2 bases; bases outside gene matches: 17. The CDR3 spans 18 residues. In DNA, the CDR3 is TGTGCCTTTGGAGGGCTTTACTGGGGGATGCGAAAAACCGATAAACTCATCTTT. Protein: CAFGGLYWGMRKTDKLIF.

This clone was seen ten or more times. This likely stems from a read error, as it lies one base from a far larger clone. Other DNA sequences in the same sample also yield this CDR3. CDR3 region: CALGELHFPFLQFLRGIRTATGYTDKLIF. The CDR3 DNA is TGTGCTCTCGGGGAACTCCACTTCCCCTTCCTACAGTTTTTGAGGGGGATACGCACAGCTACGGGGTACACCGATAAACTCATCTTT. The chain employs TRDV1 and TRDJ1, with D possibly TRDD3 on 10 matching bases. The J gene is absent in TCRdb and was assigned here via DNA matching to germline. CDR3 length equals 29 residues. Looked up from germline, CDR1 is TSWWSYY and CDR2 is QGS.